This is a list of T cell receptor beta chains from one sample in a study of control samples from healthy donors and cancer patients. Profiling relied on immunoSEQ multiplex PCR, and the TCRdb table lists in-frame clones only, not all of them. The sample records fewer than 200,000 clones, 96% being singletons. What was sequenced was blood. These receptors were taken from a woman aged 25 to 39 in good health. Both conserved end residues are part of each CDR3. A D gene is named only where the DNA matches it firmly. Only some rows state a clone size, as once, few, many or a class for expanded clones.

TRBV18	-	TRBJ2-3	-	TGTGCCAGCTCACCACCGGGACCCAGCCCTACAGATACGCAGTATTTT	CASSPPGPSPTDTQYF
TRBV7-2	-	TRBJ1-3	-	TGTGCCAGCAGCTTAGGGGTGAGCCAGACCGGAAACACCATATATTTT	CASSLGVSQTGNTIYF
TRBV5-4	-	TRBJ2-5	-	TGTGCCAGCAGCAGAGGGTGGGGAGAGACCCAGTACTTC	CASSRGWGETQYF
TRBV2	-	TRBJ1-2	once	TGTGCCAGCAGTGAATACAACTATGGCTACACCTTC	CASSEYNYGYTF
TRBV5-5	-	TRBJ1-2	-	TGTGCCAGCAGCTCCCCTTCGGAGGGCTACACCTTC	CASSSPSEGYTF
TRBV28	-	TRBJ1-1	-	TGTGCCAGCAGCCCTAATACAGTTTTTGCTTTGAACACTGAAGCTTTCTTT	CASSPNTVFALNTEAFF
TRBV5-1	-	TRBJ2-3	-	TGCGCCAGCAGCTCTCGACAGTTTTCTTATAGCACAGATACGCAGTATTTT	CASSSRQFSYSTDTQYF
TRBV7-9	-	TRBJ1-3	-	TGTGCCAGCAGCTTCTACTTTGGAGTTAGCTCTGGAAACACCATATATTTT	CASSFYFGVSSGNTIYF
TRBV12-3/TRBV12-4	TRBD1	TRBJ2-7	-	TGTGCCAGTAGGGGGCACACATCCTACGAGCAGTACTTC	CASRGHTSYEQYF
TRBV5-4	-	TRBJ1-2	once	TGTGCCAGCAGACCGGACAGACCCTATGGCTACACCTTC	CASRPDRPYGYTF
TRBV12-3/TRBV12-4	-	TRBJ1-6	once	TGTGCCAGCGGCGAGGGCGGGCCCCTCCACTTT	CASGEGGPLHF
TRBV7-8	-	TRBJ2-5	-	TGTGCCAGCAGCTTAGAGGTGGTACAAGAGACCCAGTACTTC	CASSLEVVQETQYF
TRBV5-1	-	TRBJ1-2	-	TGCGCCAGCAGCTCCGGACAATCGCGAGGCTACACCTTC	CASSSGQSRGYTF
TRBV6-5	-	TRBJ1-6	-	TGTGCCAGCGGAATCATTTTCTCACCCCTCCACTTT	CASGIIFSPLHF
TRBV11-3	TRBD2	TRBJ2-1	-	TGTGCCAGCAGCCCGGGACTAGCGGGCTACAATGAGCAGTTCTTC	CASSPGLAGYNEQFF
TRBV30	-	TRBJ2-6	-	TGTGCCTGGAGGAGGGTCTCTGGGGCCAACGTCCTGACTTTC	CAWRRVSGANVLTF
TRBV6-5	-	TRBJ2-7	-	TGTGCCAGCAGCCGACTGGCCTCCTACGAGCAGTACTTC	CASSRLASYEQYF
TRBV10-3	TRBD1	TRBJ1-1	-	TGTGCCATCAAGGGACAGGGGCGAACGGTAACTGAAGCTTTCTTT	CAIKGQGRTVTEAFF
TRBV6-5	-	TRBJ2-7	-	TGTGCCAGCAGACGGATCGAGCAGTACTTC	CASRRIEQYF
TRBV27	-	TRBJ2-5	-	TGTGCCAGCAGTCTAACCTACCGGGACATACGCGGGGAGACCCAGTACTTC	CASSLTYRDIRGETQYF
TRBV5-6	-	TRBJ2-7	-	TGTGCCAGCAGCGCCCGGGACGGGAACTACGAGCAGTACTTC	CASSARDGNYEQYF
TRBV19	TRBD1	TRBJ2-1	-	TGTGCCAGTAGTATAAGGACAGGGAATTCCTACAATGAGCAGTTCTTC	CASSIRTGNSYNEQFF
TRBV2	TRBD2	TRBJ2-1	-	TGTGCCAGCAGTGAAGAGCGGGGGTCCTACAATGAGCAGTTCTTC	CASSEERGSYNEQFF
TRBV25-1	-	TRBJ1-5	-	TGTGCCAGCAGTGAATTTGGGGGTAGCAATCAGCCCCAGCATTTT	CASSEFGGSNQPQHF
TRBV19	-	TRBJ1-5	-	TGTGCCAGTAGTATAGATGCGTCAGGACGCAGTCAGCCCCAGCATTTT	CASSIDASGRSQPQHF
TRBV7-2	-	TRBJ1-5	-	TGTGCCAGCAGCTTAACCTCTACAGGACTGGGTCAGCCCCAGCATTTT	CASSLTSTGLGQPQHF
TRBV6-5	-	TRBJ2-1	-	TGTGCCAGCAGGTACGGTTGGGAGGTGTCCTACAATGAGCAGTTCTTC	CASRYGWEVSYNEQFF
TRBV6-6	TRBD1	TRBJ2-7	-	TGTGCCAGCAGTTCACCGGGACAGGGACCCTACGAGCAGTACTTC	CASSSPGQGPYEQYF
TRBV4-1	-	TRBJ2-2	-	TGCGCCAGCAGCGGCACCGGGACCCACCTAACCGGGGAGCTGTTTTTT	CASSGTGTHLTGELFF